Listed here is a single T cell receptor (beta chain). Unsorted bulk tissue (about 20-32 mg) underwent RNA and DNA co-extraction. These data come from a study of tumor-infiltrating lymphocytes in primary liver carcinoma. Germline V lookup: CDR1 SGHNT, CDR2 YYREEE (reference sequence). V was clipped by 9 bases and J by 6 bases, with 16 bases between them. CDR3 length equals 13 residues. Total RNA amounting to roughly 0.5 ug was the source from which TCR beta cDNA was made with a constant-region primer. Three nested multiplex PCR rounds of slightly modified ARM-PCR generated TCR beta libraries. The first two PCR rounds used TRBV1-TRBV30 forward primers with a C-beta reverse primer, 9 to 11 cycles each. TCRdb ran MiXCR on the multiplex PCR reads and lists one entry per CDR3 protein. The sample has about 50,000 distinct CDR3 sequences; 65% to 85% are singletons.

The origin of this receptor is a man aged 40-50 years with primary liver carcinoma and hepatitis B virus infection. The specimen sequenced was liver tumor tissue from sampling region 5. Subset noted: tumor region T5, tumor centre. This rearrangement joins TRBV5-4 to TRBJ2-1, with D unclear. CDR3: CANTSRQLNEQFF. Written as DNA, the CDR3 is TGTGCCAACACCTCGCGGCAACTCAATGAGCAGTTCTTC.